The T cell receptor beta chain under discussion was sequenced for a study of blood T cell repertoires in COVID-19. For the study at large: T cells, B-cell-depleted T cells, or PBMCs supplied cDNA or gDNA.

Measured with immunoSEQ multiplex PCR; TCRdb has only the in-frame clones, and not every one. The data show around 130,000 clones, around nine tenths seen once. This sequence was found in a human donor in a cohort sampled during active COVID-19. Sequenced: peripheral blood.

As DNA, the CDR3 is TGTGCCTGCCGAAGACACCAACAGGGGTTGAGGTCACCCCTCCACTTT. Encoded protein: CACRRHQQGLRSPLHF. V and J are TRBV30 and TRBJ1-6, with 7 bases that match TRBD1. Germline assignment: CDR1 GTSNPN and CDR2 SVGIG (reference sequence). The CDR3 is 16 amino acids. V shed 6 bases, J shed 10 bases, and the junction held 18 bases outside the gene matches.